This T cell receptor (beta chain) appears in the sequencing data of a study of blood T cell repertoires in COVID-19. Looking at the study overall: Whether acute or convalescent, the COVID-19 samples came from the United States, Italy and Spain. Nucleic acid was either cDNA or gDNA, and it came from T cells, B-cell-depleted T cells, or PBMCs.

Per germline, CDR1 MNHNS and CDR2 SASEGT. V lost 3 bases and J 3 bases, leaving 17 bases between the germline ends. The CDR3 sequence is 16 residues long. The method was immunoSEQ multiplex PCR; TCRdb's version includes in-frame clones alone and lacks a portion of them. The sample has 200,000 to 250,000 clones; approximately 83% are singletons. This receptor was taken from a human donor in a cohort sampled during active COVID-19. Sequencing was done on a sample of peripheral blood. V gene TRBV6-1 combines with J gene TRBJ2-5; D is perhaps TRBD1 (5 bases). Here the CDR3 DNA reads TGTGCCAGCAGTGATCCAGGTGCGGCAGGGAAAGAGACCCAGTACTTC. It specifies CASSDPGAAGKETQYF.